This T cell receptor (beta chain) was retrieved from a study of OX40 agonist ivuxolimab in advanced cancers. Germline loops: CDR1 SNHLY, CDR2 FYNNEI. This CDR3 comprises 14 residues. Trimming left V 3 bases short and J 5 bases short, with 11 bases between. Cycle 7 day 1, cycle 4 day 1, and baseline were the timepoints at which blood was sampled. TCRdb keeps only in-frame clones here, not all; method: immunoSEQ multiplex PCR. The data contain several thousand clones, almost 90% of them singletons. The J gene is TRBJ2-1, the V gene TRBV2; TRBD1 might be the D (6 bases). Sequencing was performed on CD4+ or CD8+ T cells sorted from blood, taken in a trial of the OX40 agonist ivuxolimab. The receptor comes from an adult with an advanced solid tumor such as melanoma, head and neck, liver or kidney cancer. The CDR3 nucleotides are TGTGCCAGCAGTGATTTGAACAGGGACAATGAGCAGTTCTTC. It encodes CASSDLNRDNEQFF.